The 21 T cell receptor beta chains given below trace back to one sample, sequenced in a study of T cells in Graves' hyperthyroidism and ophthalmopathy. RNA transcripts provided the source from which TCR beta CDR3 regions were amplified. First-round RT-PCR targeting the TCR CDR3 was performed with the HTBI primer set. A single record per CDR3 protein comes from TCRdb applying MiXCR to the multiplex PCR reads. The sample yields 600,000 to 750,000 distinct CDR3 sequences, roughly 17% seen once. The sequenced sample consisted of blood. The receptors derive from a man over 45 with Graves' hyperthyroidism.

This clonotype showed up many times. This CDR3 reads CASSYNRGTGNTEAFF. The CDR3 DNA reads TGTGCCAGCAGCTACAACAGGGGAACGGGGAACACTGAAGCTTTCTTT. The chain is built from TRBV7-9 and TRBJ1-1; 7 bases are shared with TRBD1. With 4 bases clipped from V and 1 base from J, the junction kept 9 bases outside the gene matches. In germline, CDR1 is SEHNR, CDR2 FQNEAQ (reference sequence). The CDR3 is made up of 16 amino acids.

This clonotype was counted many times. The chain has TRBV4-3 and TRBJ2-7; the D call may be TRBD1 or TRBD2 (5 bases each). The CDR3 is 16 residues long. CDR1 and CDR2 (germline): LGHNA, YSLEER. Trimming cost V 1 base and J 3 bases, with 16 bases left between them. The DNA for the CDR3 is TGCGCCAGCAGCCAAGTGGGAGCAGGGCGACGCTACGAGCAGTACTTC. Its protein product is CASSQVGAGRRYEQYF.

Many counts were recorded for this clonotype. The chain has TRBV5-6 and TRBJ2-2, with TRBD2 matching over 7 bases. The CDR3 runs to 15 residues. The J segment lost 0 bases and the V segment lost 1 base, leaving 0 bases of the junction unmatched. Germline V CDR1 and CDR2: SGHDT, YYEEEE. The CDR3 bases are TGTGCCAGCAGCTTGCTAGCGGCGAACACCGGGGAGCTGTTTTTT. This translates into CASSLLAANTGELFF.

This clonotype was seen a few times. V is TRBV20-1 and J is TRBJ2-1, with D maybe TRBD2 (5 bases). Germline CDR1 and CDR2: DFQATT and SNEGSKA (reference sequence). Deletions cut 3 bases from V and 1 base from J, with 13 bases between. The CDR3 is 15 amino acids. CDR3 nucleotides: TGCAGTGCTAGGCGTGGAGGAGATTCCTACAATGAGCAGTTCTTC. It codes for CSARRGGDSYNEQFF.

This clonotype turned up a few times. J is TRBJ2-7 and V is TRBV30, with D maybe TRBD2 (5 bases). The CDR3 spans 13 residues. The ends were cut back, 4 bases at V and 7 bases at J, with 17 bases in the middle. Germline V gene sequence: CDR1 GTSNPN, CDR2 SVGIG (reference sequence). The CDR3 DNA follows: TGTGCCTGGACCTCTGTAGGGCCGGGGGAGCAGTACTTC. This codes for CAWTSVGPGEQYF.

This clonotype was recorded a few times. The rearrangement links TRBV20-1 to TRBJ1-1; no clear D gene. This CDR3 is 15 amino acids long. Trimming removed 0 bases from V and 1 base from J, with 12 bases in between. Germline-derived CDR1 and CDR2 are DFQATT and SNEGSKA (reference sequence). CDR3 DNA: TGCAGTGCTAGAGAACGACACACTCGGAACACTGAAGCTTTCTTT. Amino acid sequence: CSARERHTRNTEAFF.

The chain has TRBV24-1 and TRBJ2-6; D gene ambiguous. V gave up 3 bases and J gave up 0 bases, with 8 bases separating them. Germline CDR1 KGHDR, CDR2 SFDVKD. The CDR3 extends over 16 amino acids. The chain's CDR3 is CATSDGVISGANVLTF. CDR3 DNA sequence: TGTGCCACCAGTGATGGGGTGATCTCTGGGGCCAACGTCCTGACTTTC.

V usage is TRBV6-2 or TRBV6-3 and J usage is TRBJ2-7; no firm D call. Germline CDR1 and CDR2: MNHEY and SVGEGT. CDR3 length: 14 residues. The germline V and J ends were trimmed by 5 bases and 3 bases, with 14 bases remaining between them. The CDR3 reads CASSRSLLNYEQYF. In nucleotides, the CDR3 is TGTGCCAGCAGTCGGAGTCTTCTTAACTACGAGCAGTACTTC.

On this clonotype itself: This may be a read error: a much more frequent sequence differs by one nucleotide. The V and J genes are TRBV5-1 and TRBJ1-3; maybe TRBD1 (6 bases). CDR1 and CDR2 (germline): SGHRS, YFSETQ. This CDR3 contains 17 residues. For the CDR3, the DNA is TGCGCCAGCAGCGCGGACGGGACATCACGCTCTGGAAACATCATATATTTT. It translates to CASSADGTSRSGNIIYF.

There are many counts of this clonotype. The chain combines TRBV2 with TRBJ2-1; D gene ambiguous. The length of the CDR3 is 14 residues. V lost 5 bases to trimming and J lost 0 bases, with 8 bases between them. Germline lookup yields CDR1 SNHLY and CDR2 FYNNEI. The CDR3 reads CASSPVRSYNEQFF. For the CDR3, the DNA is TGTGCCAGCAGTCCAGTACGCTCCTACAATGAGCAGTTCTTC.

This clonotype was counted ten times or more. The J gene is TRBJ1-1, the V gene TRBV2; D is ambiguous. Trimming left V 4 bases short and J 4 bases short, with 10 bases between. CDR1 is SNHLY and CDR2 is FYNNEI in the germline V gene. The CDR3 covers 13 residues. The CDR3 coding sequence is TGTGCCAGCAGTGCGGAATTTGGCACTGAAGCTTTCTTT. This translates into CASSAEFGTEAFF. Together with reference TRBV2 and TRBJ1-1, the CDR3 gives the full variable domain: EPEVTQTPSHQVTQMGQEVILRCVPISNHLYFYWYRQILGQKVEFLVSFYNNEISEKSEIFDDQFSVERPDGSNFTLKIRSTKLEDSAMYFCASSAEFGTEAFFGQGTRLTVV.

This chain joins TRBV20-1 and TRBJ1-1; 9 positions match TRBD1. Germline assignment: CDR1 DFQATT and CDR2 SNEGSKA (reference sequence). This CDR3 comprises 13 residues. Trimming cost V 1 base and J 4 bases; bases outside gene matches: 1. CDR3 loop: CSARGTGATEAFF. The CDR3 bases are TGCAGTGCTAGAGGGACAGGGGCCACTGAAGCTTTCTTT.

The V and J genes are TRBV30 and TRBJ1-2, with 7 bases lining up with TRBD1. The V gene's germline CDR1 is GTSNPN and CDR2 SVGIG (reference sequence). V shed 0 bases, J shed 4 bases, and the junction held 11 bases outside the gene matches. The CDR3 extends over 16 amino acids. CDR3 residues: CAWSVPGTAYTYGYTF. The DNA for the CDR3 is TGTGCCTGGAGTGTACCCGGGACAGCCTATACCTATGGCTACACCTTC.

About this clonotype itself: A read error may be the cause here, since a much bigger clone is one base away. The chain carries TRBV11-2 and TRBJ2-5; TRBD2 aligns across 7 bases. The CDR3 contains 14 residues. V was clipped by 6 bases and J by 6 bases; unmatched bases: 10. Germline CDR1 is SGHAT and CDR2 is FQNNGV. The CDR3 loop reads CASSYERGGKTQYF. The CDR3 nucleotides are TGTGCCAGCAGTTACGAGCGGGGCGGGAAGACCCAGTACTTC.

This clonotype came up many times. The V and J genes are TRBV14 and TRBJ2-3; unclear D gene. Trimming removed 2 bases from V and 6 bases from J, with 9 bases in between. This CDR3 is 13 amino acids long. Germline CDR1 is SGHDN and CDR2 is FVKESK. The chain's CDR3 is CASSQISRDTQYF. Here the CDR3 DNA reads TGTGCCAGCAGCCAAATTTCCAGGGATACGCAGTATTTT.

The table lists this clonotype with a few counts. V gene TRBV5-1 combines with J gene TRBJ1-1; no firm D call. V lost 4 bases and J 6 bases, leaving 10 bases between the germline ends. From germline, CDR1 is SGHRS and CDR2 YFSETQ. This CDR3 has 12 amino acids. The CDR3 DNA sequence: TGCGCCAGCAGCCTCTCGGAAGCTGAAGCTTTCTTT. Translating gives CASSLSEAEAFF.

This clonotype was detected only a few times. This chain's CDR3 is CASSWVPGAEQYF. The CDR3 bases are TGCGCCAGCAGCTGGGTCCCAGGGGCCGAGCAGTACTTC. This sequence joins TRBV4-1 and TRBJ2-7; D may be TRBD1 (6 bases). Germline CDR1 reads MGHRA; CDR2 reads YSYEKL. V dropped 5 bases and J dropped 6 bases, with 14 bases sitting between them. This CDR3 comprises 13 residues.

This clonotype was seen ten or more times. This chain connects TRBV12-3 or TRBV12-4 to TRBJ2-2; no firm D call. The CDR3 is made up of 13 amino acids. V was trimmed by 5 bases and J by 0 bases, leaving 4 bases between them. For the CDR3, the DNA is TGTGCCAGCAGTGACTCGAACACCGGGGAGCTGTTTTTT. Translated: CASSDSNTGELFF.

The chain couples TRBV20-1 to TRBJ2-7; D gene unclear. V was pared by 6 bases and J by 4 bases, with 22 bases between. This CDR3 is built from 15 residues. Germline V gene data show CDR1 as DFQATT and CDR2 as SNEGSKA (reference sequence). The CDR3 region is CSAPATYSGPYEQYF. CDR3 DNA sequence: TGCAGTGCACCTGCGACGTACAGTGGACCATACGAGCAGTACTTC.

The chain couples TRBV20-1 to TRBJ2-3; 10 nucleotides align to TRBD2. The CDR3 sequence is 16 residues long. The germline gives CDR1 DFQATT, CDR2 SNEGSKA (reference sequence). V shed 0 bases, J shed 4 bases, and the junction held 7 bases outside the gene matches. Written as DNA, the CDR3 is TGCAGTGCTAGAGACCCCGGTAGCGGGAGGTCAGATACGCAGTATTTT. Amino acid sequence: CSARDPGSGRSDTQYF.

This clonotype came up many times. The junction departs from germline at one end; a sequencing error may be responsible. V is TRBV7-9 and J is TRBJ2-2; TRBD2 might be the D (6 bases). Germline loops: CDR1 SEHNR, CDR2 FQNEAQ (reference sequence). The CDR3 is 16 amino acids. The CDR3 bases are TGTACCAGCAGCCACGGCCTGCGGGACAACACCGGGGAGCTGTTTTTT. Translated: CTSSHGLRDNTGELFF.